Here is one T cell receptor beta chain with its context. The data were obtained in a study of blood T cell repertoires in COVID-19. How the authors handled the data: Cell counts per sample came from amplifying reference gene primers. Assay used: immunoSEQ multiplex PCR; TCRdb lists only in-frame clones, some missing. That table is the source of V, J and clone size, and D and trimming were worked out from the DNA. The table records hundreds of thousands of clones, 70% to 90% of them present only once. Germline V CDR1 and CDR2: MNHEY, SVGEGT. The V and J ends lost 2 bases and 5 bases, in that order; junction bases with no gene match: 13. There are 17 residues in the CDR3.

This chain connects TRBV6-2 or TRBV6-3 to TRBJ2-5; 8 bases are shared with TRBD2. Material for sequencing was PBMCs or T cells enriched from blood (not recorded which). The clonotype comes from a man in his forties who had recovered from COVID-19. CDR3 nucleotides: TGTGCCAGCAGTTACGCTACGGGGGGGCCCCTATGGGAGACCCAGTACTTC. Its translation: CASSYATGGPLWETQYF.